This TCR beta chain was captured in a study of CD8 T cells in Susac syndrome. Study results and limitations: Only a relatively small number of individuals were included in the TCR sequencing and HLA analysis.

On this clonotype: Its antigen remains unidentified.

The RNA input was about 0.5 to 1 ug, and it was reverse transcribed with random hexamers. With immunoSEQ multiplex PCR, TCR beta CDR3 was amplified across 54 Vbeta and 13 Jbeta. A single record per CDR3 protein comes from TCRdb applying MiXCR to the immunoSEQ multiplex PCR reads. The table shows some 260,000 distinct CDR3 sequences, with about 93% occurring only once. CD8+ and CD4+ T cells taken from blood had their TCR beta sequenced. TEMRA cells were enriched by FACS, while CD8+ and CD4+ T cells were obtained through a negative isolation that was performed magnetically. Sequences were obtained from CD4+ T cells from PBMCs. The clonotype originates from a human donor with multiple sclerosis.

The CDR3 DNA follows: TGCAGCGGGGGACTAGCAAAAGATACGCAGTATTTT. It yields the protein CSGGLAKDTQYF. The chain combines TRBV29-1 with TRBJ2-3, with 9 bases fitting TRBD2. Germline trimming cut 7 bases from V and 5 bases from J; bases unmatched to any gene: 4. The CDR3 sequence is 12 residues long. The germline gives CDR1 SQVTM, CDR2 ANQGSEA.